Shown below are 14 T cell receptor beta chains from a single sample sequenced in a study of blood T cell repertoires in COVID-19. Here immunoSEQ multiplex PCR was the method, and the copy in TCRdb shows in-frame clones only, minus some. The table shows about 180,000 clones, with around 86% occurring only once. The sequencing input was peripheral blood. The source is a man in his fifties or sixties with active or convalescent COVID-19.

J is TRBJ2-1 and V is TRBV4-1, with 7 positions matching TRBD2. Germline lookup yields CDR1 MGHRA and CDR2 YSYEKL. The CDR3 spans 16 residues. The V gene end was trimmed by 1 base and the J gene end by 3 bases; junction bases not matched to a gene: 6. CDR3 residues: CASSQVGTNSYNEQFF. CDR3 bases: TGCGCCAGCAGCCAAGTTGGGACTAATAGCTACAATGAGCAGTTCTTC.

The rearrangement joins TRBV18 to TRBJ2-7; 7 nucleotides match TRBD1. The CDR3 contains 14 residues. CDR1 and CDR2 (germline): KGHSH, LQKENI. The ends lost 6 bases at V and 6 bases at J; junction bases unmatched: 11. CDR3 sequence: CASSRVLGGGEQYF. CDR3 bases: TGTGCCAGCTCGCGGGTCCTAGGGGGCGGCGAGCAGTACTTC.

The chain is built from TRBV27 and TRBJ1-5; D ambiguous. This CDR3 region has 17 residues. Trimming cost V 2 bases and J 0 bases, with 14 bases left between them. Germline V gene lookup returns CDR1 MNHEY and CDR2 SMNVEV (reference sequence). This CDR3 reads CASSLKLGRYSNQPQHF. The CDR3 nucleotides are TGTGCCAGCAGTTTAAAATTAGGGAGGTATAGCAATCAGCCCCAGCATTTT.

V is TRBV25-1 and J is TRBJ2-5; TRBD2 is a possible D gene (6 bases). V was cut by 8 bases and J by 3 bases, with 13 bases left in between. Germline V gene sequence: CDR1 MGHDK, CDR2 SYGVNS. The CDR3 contains 13 residues. CDR3 sequence reads: CASLEGGKETQYF. The DNA of the CDR3 is TGTGCCAGCCTAGAGGGCGGGAAAGAGACCCAGTACTTC.

The chain is built from TRBV10-3 and TRBJ2-7; 10 bases are shared with TRBD1. The germline gives CDR1 ENHRY, CDR2 SYGVKD. The CDR3 loop spans 16 amino acids. V shed 2 bases and J 5 bases; nucleotides not matched to a gene: 9. This CDR3 reads CAISEGTGDLLDEQYF. CDR3 sequence (DNA): TGTGCCATCAGTGAGGGGACAGGGGATTTATTAGACGAGCAGTACTTC.

V gene TRBV2 combines with J gene TRBJ1-2, with D uncertain. This CDR3 comprises 12 residues. Germline CDR1 is SNHLY and CDR2 is FYNNEI. The ends were cut back, 6 bases at V and 1 base at J, with 6 bases in the middle. The CDR3: CASSTYNYGYTF. CDR3 coding DNA: TGTGCCAGCAGCACATATAACTATGGCTACACCTTC.

The V call is TRBV5-1, the J call TRBJ1-1; the match to TRBD1 covers 9 bases. Losses at the gene ends were 2 bases for V and 3 bases for J; bases not matched to a gene: 2. Per the germline V gene, CDR1 is SGHRS and CDR2 is YFSETQ. The CDR3 covers 14 residues. CDR3 DNA: TGCGCCAGCAGCTTACAGGGGGCGGACACTGAAGCTTTCTTT. This translates into CASSLQGADTEAFF.

This rearrangement joins TRBV5-4 to TRBJ2-7; a possible D gene is TRBD2 (6 bases). CDR1 and CDR2 from the germline V gene are SGHNT and YYREEE (reference sequence). The CDR3 contains 15 residues. Trimming stripped 2 bases from V and 6 bases from J, with 18 bases between. CDR3 in amino acids: CASSLPGLERSEQYF. CDR3 sequence (DNA): TGTGCCAGCAGCTTACCGGGACTGGAACGTTCCGAGCAGTACTTC.

The chain employs TRBV7-2 and TRBJ2-5; a possible D gene is TRBD2 (7 bases). V shed 5 bases and J shed 0 bases, with 16 bases lying between them. CDR3 length equals 16 residues. Germline CDR1 SGHTA, CDR2 FQGNSA. The CDR3 is CASSPRGLGYQETQYF. The CDR3 DNA reads TGTGCCAGCAGCCCGCGGGGGCTTGGGTACCAAGAGACCCAGTACTTC. The variable domain in full, with the rest retrieved from reference TRBV7-2 and TRBJ2-5, is GAGVSQSPSNKVTEKGKDVELRCDPISGHTALYWYRQSLGQGLEFLIYFQGNSAPDKSGLPSDRFSAERTGGSVSTLTIQRTQQEDSAVYLCASSPRGLGYQETQYFGPGTRLLVL.

In this sample, this clone turned up a few times. This chain links TRBV27 with TRBJ1-2; TRBD1 aligns across 7 bases. Per the germline V gene, CDR1 is MNHEY and CDR2 is SMNVEV (reference sequence). Losses at the gene ends were 5 bases for V and 8 bases for J; bases not matched to a gene: 8. The CDR3 is made up of 13 amino acids. For the CDR3, the DNA is TGTGCCAGCAGTCCCCGACAGGGCCTGGGCTACACCTTC. Translating it yields CASSPRQGLGYTF.

This rearrangement joins TRBV28 to TRBJ2-2; tentatively, D is TRBD2 (5 bases). CDR1 and CDR2 from the germline V gene are MDHEN and SYDVKM. Trimming took off 4 bases at V and 3 bases at J, with 15 bases between the two ends. This CDR3 has 16 residues. CDR3 nucleotides: TGTGCCAGCAGTTCCCCAGCAAGTAGCGACACCGGGGAGCTGTTTTTT. Translation: CASSSPASSDTGELFF. Complete variable domain (other parts from reference TRBV28 and TRBJ2-2): DVKVTQSSRYLVKRTGEKVFLECVQDMDHENMFWYRQDPGLGLRLIYFSYDVKMKEKGDIPEGYSVSREKKERFSLILESASTNQTSMYLCASSSPASSDTGELFFGEGSRLTVL.

This chain links TRBV28 with TRBJ2-1, with 7 positions matching TRBD1. This CDR3 is built from 15 residues. Germline assignment: CDR1 MDHEN and CDR2 SYDVKM. The J segment lost 0 bases and the V segment lost 4 bases, leaving 3 bases of the junction unmatched. DNA for the CDR3: TGTGCCAGCAGTTCAGGGGGTATCTCCTACAATGAGCAGTTCTTC. It translates to CASSSGGISYNEQFF.

The V and J genes are TRBV5-1 and TRBJ2-5; maybe TRBD2 (5 bases). This CDR3 is built from 13 residues. Germline lookup yields CDR1 SGHRS and CDR2 YFSETQ. The V gene lost 0 bases and the J gene lost 5 bases, with 8 bases spanning the gap. The CDR3 reads CASSLGGWETQYF. In DNA form, the CDR3 reads TGCGCCAGCAGCTTGGGAGGGTGGGAGACCCAGTACTTC.

The chain links TRBV2 to TRBJ1-1; the D is unclear. With 4 bases removed from V and 0 bases from J, the gap between germline ends came to 9 bases. CDR1 SNHLY and CDR2 FYNNEI come from the germline V gene. The CDR3 runs 14 residues. The CDR3 loop is CASSVLAMNTEAFF. The CDR3 bases are TGTGCCAGCAGTGTTTTGGCCATGAACACTGAAGCTTTCTTT.